These 8 T cell receptor beta chains were sequenced from one sample in a study of T cells in Graves' hyperthyroidism and ophthalmopathy. TCR beta CDR3 region amplification was performed from RNA transcripts. The HTBI primer set drove a first-round RT-PCR of the TCR CDR3. MiXCR, run by TCRdb on the multiplex PCR reads, gives a single entry per CDR3 protein. The top ten clones hold approximately 3.9% of a sample with hundreds of thousands of distinct CDR3 sequences, about 17% of them seen once. Material: blood. Receptor source: a woman under 40 with Graves' hyperthyroidism.

This clonotype occurred many times. This chain links TRBV11-3 with TRBJ1-2; possible D gene TRBD1, 5 bases. The CDR3 covers 14 residues. Germline values: CDR1 SGHNT, CDR2 YENEEA. The V gene lost 4 bases and the J gene lost 2 bases, with 11 bases spanning the gap. DNA for the CDR3: TGTGCCAGCAGCTCCGGGGGAGGGAACTATGGCTACACCTTC. Encoded protein: CASSSGGGNYGYTF.

The chain combines TRBV7-6 with TRBJ2-2; weak D call: TRBD2 (5 bases). Germline V gives CDR1 SGHVS, CDR2 FNYEAQ. This CDR3 comprises 15 residues. V was shortened by 5 bases and J by 5 bases, with 15 bases between the two germline ends. Here the CDR3 DNA reads TGTGCCAGCAGCCCCGCCGGGGTCCCGACCGGGGAGCTGTTTTTT. Translating it yields CASSPAGVPTGELFF.

V is TRBV6-1 and J is TRBJ2-2; 11 nucleotides align to TRBD2. This CDR3 spans 15 amino acids. Trimming at V came to 6 bases and at J to 3 bases, leaving 3 bases not matched to a gene. From germline, CDR1 is MNHNS and CDR2 SASEGT. CDR3 DNA: TGTGCCAGCAGGAAACTAGCGGGAGACACCGGGGAGCTGTTTTTT. This translates into CASRKLAGDTGELFF.

As for this clonotype: A much bigger clone sits one base away, suggesting this may be a read error. V is TRBV6-1 and J is TRBJ2-7, with 8 bases aligning to TRBD1. The CDR3 length is 13 residues. Germline V gene data show CDR1 as MNHNS and CDR2 as SASEGT. The CDR3 region has the DNA TGTACCAGCAATCCAGGGGGCGCCTACGAGCAGTACTTC. As protein: CTSNPGGAYEQYF.

The J gene is TRBJ1-5, the V gene TRBV4-1, with D possibly matching TRBD1 (5 bases). The CDR3 runs 15 residues. Trimming left V 0 bases short and J 7 bases short, with 13 bases between. The germline V gene encodes CDR1 MGHRA and CDR2 YSYEKL. The CDR3 protein is CASSQDVGVGQPQHF. The DNA for the CDR3 is TGCGCCAGCAGCCAAGATGTGGGGGTGGGGCAGCCCCAGCATTTT.

This clonotype was seen many times. The chain employs TRBV7-2 and TRBJ2-7; 7 bases line up with TRBD2. The CDR3 extends over 14 amino acids. Looked up from germline, CDR1 is SGHTA and CDR2 is FQGNSA. V dropped 2 bases and J dropped 0; count of bases not matched to a gene: 1. The CDR3 coding sequence is TGTGCCAGCAGCTTACAGCGGGGCTCCTACGAGCAGTACTTC. It yields the protein CASSLQRGSYEQYF. The entire variable domain, with the rest obtained from reference TRBV7-2 and TRBJ2-7, is as follows: GAGVSQSPSNKVTEKGKDVELRCDPISGHTALYWYRQSLGQGLEFLIYFQGNSAPDKSGLPSDRFSAERTGGSVSTLTIQRTQQEDSAVYLCASSLQRGSYEQYFGPGTRLTVT.

The chain couples TRBV7-2 to TRBJ1-2; D is possibly TRBD1 (5 bases). The germline V gene encodes CDR1 SGHTA and CDR2 FQGNSA. V gave up 5 bases and J gave up 0 bases, with 13 bases separating them. This CDR3 has 15 residues. CDR3 DNA sequence: TGTGCCAGCAGCACCCCGACAGATTCTAACTATGGCTACACCTTC. It encodes CASSTPTDSNYGYTF.

This clonotype was counted many times. This chain links TRBV6-6 with TRBJ1-3; TRBD1 matches 8 bases. Germline lookup yields CDR1 MNHNY and CDR2 SVGAGI (reference sequence). The CDR3 runs to 15 residues. Germline trimming cut 2 bases from V and 2 bases from J; bases unmatched to any gene: 2. The CDR3 DNA is TGTGCCAGCAGTTACCAGGACAGGGCTGGAAACACCATATATTTT. This encodes CASSYQDRAGNTIYF.